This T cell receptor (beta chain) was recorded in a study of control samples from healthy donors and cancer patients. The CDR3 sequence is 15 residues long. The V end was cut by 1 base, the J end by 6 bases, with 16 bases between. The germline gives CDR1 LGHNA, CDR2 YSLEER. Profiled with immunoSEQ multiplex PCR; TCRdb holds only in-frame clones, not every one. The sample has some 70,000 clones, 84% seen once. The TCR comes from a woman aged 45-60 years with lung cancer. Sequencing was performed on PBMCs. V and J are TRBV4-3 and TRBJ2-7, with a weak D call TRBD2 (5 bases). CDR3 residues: CASSQGVLYGVEQYF. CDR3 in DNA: TGCGCCAGCAGCCAAGGAGTTCTTTACGGGGTCGAGCAGTACTTC.